These T cell receptor beta chains were read from a single sample in a study of blood T cell repertoires in COVID-19. Clones were read by immunoSEQ multiplex PCR, and TCRdb kept only the in-frame ones, dropping some. The repertoire holds roughly 80,000 clones, with approximately 78% as singletons. The sequenced material came from peripheral blood. The source of these receptors is a human donor in a cohort sampled during active COVID-19. CDR3s include the opening cysteine and the closing phenylalanine or tryptophan. The order of the fields is CDR3 DNA, CDR3 protein, clone size, D gene, J gene, V gene. A D gene is named only where the DNA matches it firmly. Size is stated for part of the rows, as once, few or many counts, or as a class when the clone is expanded.

TGTGCCAGCCGCCGGGGGGCTCAACCCTACGAGCAGTACTTC CASRRGAQPYEQYF . . TRBJ2-7 TRBV2
TGTGCCAGCAGCCAACCGGGACACACGAACACTGAAGCTTTCTTT CASSQPGHTNTEAFF . . TRBJ1-1 TRBV14
TGTGCCACCAGTGACCGCAGGGGGCTAGGGGAGACCCAGTACTTC CATSDRRGLGETQYF . TRBD1 TRBJ2-5 TRBV24-1
TGTGCCAGCAGTCTAGAGGACTCGTTCGAGCAGTACTTC CASSLEDSFEQYF . . TRBJ2-7 TRBV28
TGTGCCAGCAGCTTAGAGATCCGGACTAGCGGGGGACCCTACGAGCAGTACTTC CASSLEIRTSGGPYEQYF . TRBD2 TRBJ2-7 TRBV7-9
TGTGCCAGCAGCCCGGACAGGGGGCGGACTGAAGCTTTCTTT CASSPDRGRTEAFF . TRBD1 TRBJ1-1 TRBV7-6
TGTGCCAGCTCACCTGGACGGGAGAACACTGAAGCTTTCTTT CASSPGRENTEAFF . . TRBJ1-1 TRBV18
TGTGCCAGCAGCCCACGGCGCGGCGGGGGCCTAGCGGGAGATACGCAGTATTTT CASSPRRGGGLAGDTQYF . TRBD2 TRBJ2-3 TRBV11-2
TGTGCCAGCTCACCGGGGGGGCCTTCCTACAATGAGCAGTTCTTC CASSPGGPSYNEQFF . . TRBJ2-1 TRBV18
TGTGCCAGCAGTGACTCATGGCTAGCCGATGAGCAGTTCTTC CASSDSWLADEQFF few . TRBJ2-1 TRBV6-4
TGTGCCAGCAGGAACGGAGACGTCTCCTACGAGCAGTACTTC CASRNGDVSYEQYF . . TRBJ2-7 TRBV28
TGCGCCAGCGTAGGCGGCTGGAGGACTGAAGCTTTCTTT CASVGGWRTEAFF . . TRBJ1-1 TRBV10-1
TGTGCCAGCAGCTTAGACTCCCGGGACAGCTTTTACAATGAGCAGTTCTTC CASSLDSRDSFYNEQFF . TRBD1 TRBJ2-1 TRBV11-2
TGCAGCGTTGAGGGGGCCGGCAGCTATTATGGCTACACCTTC CSVEGAGSYYGYTF . . TRBJ1-2 TRBV29-1
TGTGCCAGCAGGCGGACATATGGCGACTATGGCTACACCTTC CASRRTYGDYGYTF . . TRBJ1-2 TRBV28
TGTGCCAGCTCACCACCGACAGTCAGCTCTGGAAACACCATATATTTT CASSPPTVSSGNTIYF . . TRBJ1-3 TRBV18
TGTGCCAGCAGTTACTCGATTGGGGGGGCCTACGAGCAGTACTTC CASSYSIGGAYEQYF . TRBD2 TRBJ2-7 TRBV6-6
TGTGCCAGCAGTTACTCCCCCCCCTTACAACCCCTCCACTTT CASSYSPPLQPLHF . . TRBJ1-6 TRBV6-5
TGTGCCAGCAGCTCCCCCTGGGAGCAGAACACTGAAGCTTTCTTT CASSSPWEQNTEAFF . . TRBJ1-1 TRBV7-9
TGTGCCAGCTCACTCCGGGGCGCAAACGGGAGCGAGCAGTACTTC CASSLRGANGSEQYF . . TRBJ2-7 TRBV18
TGCGCCAGCAGCCTGGACGGGACAGGGGGCTATGGCTACACCTTC CASSLDGTGGYGYTF few TRBD1 TRBJ1-2 TRBV4-1
TGCGCCAGCAGTGAGTCAGTCAGGGGAATAACCGAGCAGTACTTC CASSESVRGITEQYF once . TRBJ2-7 TRBV10-1
TGTGCCTGGAGTATCAACACCAATCAGCCCCAGCATTTT CAWSINTNQPQHF . . TRBJ1-5 TRBV30
TGTGCCAGCAGCTCTCAGGGCGATCAGCCCCAGCATTTT CASSSQGDQPQHF . . TRBJ1-5 TRBV7-2
TGCGCCAGCAGCCAAGATGCCAGGGGGGAGACCCAGTACTTC CASSQDARGETQYF . TRBD1 TRBJ2-5 TRBV4-1
TGTGCCAGCAGCTACCCGGGGGTTGGCACCGGGGAGCTGTTTTTT CASSYPGVGTGELFF . . TRBJ2-2 TRBV5-8
TGTGCCAGTAGTGCATACGTCGGACAGAGGAATCAGCCCCAGCATTTT CASSAYVGQRNQPQHF . . TRBJ1-5 TRBV19
TGTGCCAGCCGCCAGGGCCATCAGCCCCAGCATTTT CASRQGHQPQHF . . TRBJ1-5 TRBV2
TGTGCTAGTGGTTTACGACTAAATCAGCCCCAGCATTTT CASGLRLNQPQHF once . TRBJ1-5 TRBV12-5
TGTGCCAGCAGTTTCCCTGCGACTGAAGCTTTCTTT CASSFPATEAFF once . TRBJ1-1 TRBV12-3/TRBV12-4
TGTGCCAGCTCACCACAACAGGGGGGGGAAGAGACCCAGTACTTC CASSPQQGGEETQYF . . TRBJ2-5 TRBV18
TGTGCCAGCAGCCCTGACAGGATAAACACTGAAGCTTTCTTT CASSPDRINTEAFF . . TRBJ1-1 TRBV3-1/TRBV3-2
TGCGCCAGCAGCTTGGACCCCGGACTAGCGGGTAGCCAGTACTTC CASSLDPGLAGSQYF . TRBD2 TRBJ2-5 TRBV5-1
TGTGCCAGCAGCTTAGACGGGACAGGGCTCGGCTACACCTTC CASSLDGTGLGYTF . TRBD1 TRBJ1-2 TRBV11-3
TGTGCCATCAGTGAGAGAGACAGGGGTCCCGGGGAGCTGTTTTTT CAISERDRGPGELFF . TRBD1 TRBJ2-2 TRBV10-3
TGTGCCAGTAGTCTACAGGGCATGGTTCGGAATCAGCCCCAGCATTTT CASSLQGMVRNQPQHF once . TRBJ1-5 TRBV19
TGTGCCATCTTGGCTCTACAGGGTAGGAGATATTTT CAILALQGRRYF . . TRBJ1-3 TRBV10-3
TGTGCCAGCAGCAATTGGGGACAGGGCCTAGGGGATACGCAGTATTTT CASSNWGQGLGDTQYF . TRBD1 TRBJ2-3 TRBV3-1/TRBV3-2
TGTGCCAGCAGCCTCGGGACAATAACCGGGGAGCTGTTTTTT CASSLGTITGELFF . . TRBJ2-2 TRBV6-5
TGCGCCAGCAGCCATGGCCCTGGAACAGGGAGTAACACTGAAGCTTTCTTT CASSHGPGTGSNTEAFF . . TRBJ1-1 TRBV4-1
TGTGCCAGCGGAAACGGACAGTCCAATCAGCCCCAGCATTTT CASGNGQSNQPQHF . . TRBJ1-5 TRBV28
TGTGCCAGCAGCTCCAAGGGGGTAGGGGGCGGCCTCTACGAGCAGTACTTC CASSSKGVGGGLYEQYF . TRBD1 TRBJ2-7 TRBV7-2
TGTGCCAGCAGCCCGGGCACCGCCGGGAACGAGCAGTACTTC CASSPGTAGNEQYF . . TRBJ2-7 TRBV7-2
TGTGCCAGCAGCGAGGTGAGATATGGCTACACCTTC CASSEVRYGYTF . . TRBJ1-2 TRBV5-6
TGTGCCAGCAGTTTATCTGTAGAAATAAAACTGTTTTTT CASSLSVEIKLFF once . TRBJ1-4 TRBV28
TGTGCCAGCACCAAATCCCGGGACAGCTTCTACAATGAGCAGTTCTTC CASTKSRDSFYNEQFF . TRBD1 TRBJ2-1 TRBV2
TGTGCCAGCAATATCGGGGAGAGGTCTGAAGCTTTCTTT CASNIGERSEAFF . . TRBJ1-1 TRBV12-3/TRBV12-4
TGTGCCAGCAGCTTGACGGCACAGGATACGCAGTATTTT CASSLTAQDTQYF . . TRBJ2-3 TRBV5-6
TGTGCCAGCAGTCGGCCCCCCACTAGCGGGGCAACTAGCACAGATACGCAGTATTTT CASSRPPTSGATSTDTQYF . TRBD2 TRBJ2-3 TRBV27
TGTGCCAGCAGCCCGGGAAGCTCCTACGAGCAGTACTTC CASSPGSSYEQYF . . TRBJ2-7 TRBV27
TGTGCCAGCAGCTTGGAAGGGGATGGGGGGGAGACCCAGTACTTC CASSLEGDGGETQYF few . TRBJ2-5 TRBV5-5
TGTGCTAGCAGCCCCCGGGGGGGTCAAGGAAACACCATATATTTT CASSPRGGQGNTIYF once . TRBJ1-3 TRBV7-7
TGTGCCAGCAGCCAAGTGGCAGGGAACACTGAAGCTTTCTTT CASSQVAGNTEAFF . . TRBJ1-1 TRBV3-1/TRBV3-2
TGTGCCAGCTCACTAAACGACAGGGGGACTAATTCACCCCTCCACTTT CASSLNDRGTNSPLHF . TRBD1 TRBJ1-6 TRBV18
TGTGCCAGCAGCGAGACAGGGGCCCAAGAGACCCAGTACTTC CASSETGAQETQYF . TRBD1 TRBJ2-5 TRBV7-9
TGTGCCAGCACCCTGGACGGGACAGGGGACCGAAGAGGCTACACCTTC CASTLDGTGDRRGYTF . TRBD1 TRBJ1-2 TRBV7-9
TGTGCCAGCAGCTTACGTGGGCGGGGGGCCTCCTACAATGAGCAGTTCTTC CASSLRGRGASYNEQFF . TRBD2 TRBJ2-1 TRBV11-3